A single sample gave rise to the 27 T cell receptor beta chains below, sequenced in a study of response to subunit inactivated influenza vaccine. TCRdb redid the calling of the RT-PCR reads with MiXCR, one entry per CDR3 protein. The table includes 530,000 or so distinct CDR3 sequences, 10% to 15% detected once. This specimen consisted of PBMCs from blood, obtained on the day of vaccination. The receptors derive from a man aged 50 or older who received an inactivated influenza vaccine.

V and J are TRBV6-5 and TRBJ2-1; TRBD2 is a possible D gene (5 bases). There are 15 residues in the CDR3. Germline V CDR1 and CDR2: MNHEY, SVGAGI. Trimming took off 8 bases at V and 3 bases at J, with 17 bases between the two ends. CDR3 bases: TGTGCCAGCGTTGCGGGTGCCCCGCGCTACAATGAGCAGTTCTTC. Translation: CASVAGAPRYNEQFF.

The rearrangement links TRBV9 to TRBJ2-5; possible D gene TRBD2, 6 bases. Germline V CDR1 and CDR2: SGDLS, YYNGEE. The CDR3 is 15 residues long. Trimming removed 3 bases at V and 2 bases at J, with 14 bases between. CDR3 sequence reads: CASSGGLEKQETQYF. In DNA form, the CDR3 reads TGTGCCAGCAGCGGGGGACTGGAAAAACAAGAGACCCAGTACTTC.

In its sample, this clonotype was seen a few times. The V gene is TRBV6-5, the J gene TRBJ2-3; D might be TRBD1 (6 bases). The V end lost 2 bases, the J end lost 4 bases, and 22 bases lay between the germline ends. This CDR3 is 18 amino acids long. Germline loops: CDR1 MNHEY, CDR2 SVGAGI. In nucleotides, the CDR3 is TGTGCCAGCAGTTACACTCCCGGCAGGGGAGATTCGGCAGATACGCAGTATTTT. This encodes CASSYTPGRGDSADTQYF.

This chain links TRBV9 with TRBJ2-3, with D hard to call. This CDR3 is built from 15 residues. The ends were cut back, 2 bases at V and 2 bases at J, with 12 bases in the middle. Germline assignment: CDR1 SGDLS and CDR2 YYNGEE. The CDR3 loop is CASSVGQTHTDTQYF. The DNA for the CDR3 is TGTGCCAGCAGCGTGGGTCAGACCCACACAGATACGCAGTATTTT.

The table lists this clonotype with a few counts. The chain combines TRBV12-3 or TRBV12-4 with TRBJ2-1; 14 bases are shared with TRBD2. The CDR3 has 17 residues. V shed 6 bases and J 4 bases; nucleotides not matched to a gene: 8. The CDR3 protein is CASRGLAGVLFYNEQFF. In DNA form, the CDR3 reads TGTGCCAGCAGGGGACTAGCGGGAGTATTGTTTTACAATGAGCAGTTCTTC.

This clonotype was detected many times. The chain links TRBV25-1 to TRBJ2-7; no clear D gene. Germline CDR1 MGHDK, CDR2 SYGVNS. This CDR3 region has 14 residues. V was shortened by 4 bases and J by 2 bases, with 12 bases between the two germline ends. As DNA, the CDR3 is TGTGCCAGCAGTGTAGAGGACGGAGCCTACGAGCAGTACTTC. Its protein is CASSVEDGAYEQYF.

This clonotype was counted only a few times. The chain is built from TRBV29-1 and TRBJ2-3; 8 bases line up with TRBD2. V trimming: 3 bases; J trimming: 10 bases; junction bases outside the gene matches: 9. Germline V gene data show CDR1 as SQVTM and CDR2 as ANQGSEA. The CDR3 contains 13 residues. CDR3 coding DNA: TGCAGCGTTGATCCGTTAAGCGGGAGCGCGCAGTATTTT. Translation: CSVDPLSGSAQYF.

This clonotype turned up a few times. The genes are TRBV7-9 and TRBJ2-1; no clear D gene. Germline assignment: CDR1 SEHNR and CDR2 FQNEAQ (reference sequence). The CDR3 has 13 residues. The germline V and J ends were trimmed by 2 bases and 6 bases, with 8 bases remaining between them. CDR3 in DNA: TGTGCCAGCAGCTTACCCCTCCTCAATGAGCAGTTCTTC. Its protein is CASSLPLLNEQFF.

J is TRBJ2-7 and V is TRBV10-3; 10 bases fit TRBD2. The CDR3 has 15 residues. Per the germline V gene, CDR1 is ENHRY and CDR2 is SYGVKD. The V and J ends lost 2 bases and 2 bases, in that order; junction bases with no gene match: 3. The CDR3 spells CAISESGRAPYEQYF. The CDR3 region has the DNA TGTGCCATCAGTGAGAGCGGGAGGGCCCCCTACGAGCAGTACTTC.

This clonotype was observed a few times. V is TRBV20-1 and J is TRBJ2-7; D is uncertain. The germline V and J ends were trimmed by 6 bases and 3 bases, with 15 bases remaining between them. The CDR3 contains 13 residues. Germline V gene sequence: CDR1 DFQATT, CDR2 SNEGSKA (reference sequence). The CDR3 DNA sequence: TGCAGTGCCCAAAGTCGGTTGGACTACGAGCAGTACTTC. Encoded protein: CSAQSRLDYEQYF.

This clonotype was found many times. The chain uses TRBV6-2 or TRBV6-3 and TRBJ1-1; no definite D call. CDR3 size: 14 residues. V was shortened by 0 bases and J by 1 base, with 6 bases between the two germline ends. Germline CDR1 is MNHEY and CDR2 is SVGEGT. This CDR3 reads CASSYSLGNTEAFF. CDR3 sequence (DNA): TGTGCCAGCAGTTACTCCCTGGGGAACACTGAAGCTTTCTTT.

Only one count was recorded for this clonotype. The DNA of the CDR3 is TGTGCCATCAGGGGACAGGGGGCCTACGAGCAGTACTTC. It translates to CAIRGQGAYEQYF. The chain links TRBV10-3 to TRBJ2-7; 11 bases align to TRBD1. Trimming took 6 bases from V and 2 from J; bases not matched to a gene: 0. CDR3 length: 13 residues. Germline V gives CDR1 ENHRY, CDR2 SYGVKD.

Ten or more counts support this clonotype. The chain is built from TRBV20-1 and TRBJ2-5, with 8 bases fitting TRBD2. V dropped 2 bases and J dropped 3; count of bases not matched to a gene: 11. Per germline, CDR1 DFQATT and CDR2 SNEGSKA (reference sequence). The CDR3 length is 16 residues. The CDR3 protein is CSARPPWGSGEETQYF. The CDR3 DNA sequence: TGCAGTGCTAGACCACCTTGGGGTAGCGGGGAAGAGACCCAGTACTTC.

The sample holds a few counts of this clonotype. The chain's CDR3 is CASSPNTGRKGEAFF. The CDR3 DNA reads as TGTGCCAGCAGCCCAAACACAGGGAGAAAGGGTGAAGCTTTCTTT. This chain links TRBV7-2 with TRBJ1-1, with D possibly matching TRBD1 (6 bases). The V gene lost 5 bases and the J gene lost 7 bases, with 20 bases spanning the gap. The CDR3 length is 15 residues. Germline V gene lookup returns CDR1 SGHTA and CDR2 FQGNSA.

This clonotype was counted ten times or more. The chain combines TRBV12-3 or TRBV12-4 with TRBJ1-5; TRBD1 matches 7 bases. This CDR3 comprises 15 residues. V gave up 1 base and J gave up 8 bases; unmatched junction bases: 8. DNA of the CDR3: TGTGCCAGCAGTTTAGACAGGGGACCCATTGAGCCCCAGCATTTT. Protein product: CASSLDRGPIEPQHF.

The chain combines TRBV28 with TRBJ1-4; maybe TRBD1 (5 bases). The V end lost 3 bases, the J end lost 12 bases, and 14 bases lay between the germline ends. Germline-derived CDR1 and CDR2 are MDHEN and SYDVKM. The CDR3 is made up of 13 amino acids. DNA for the CDR3: TGTGCCAGCAGTTTCGGCAGGGTACCTGAACTGTTTTTT. Its translation is CASSFGRVPELFF.

In this sample, this clonotype turned up a few times. V usage is TRBV3-1 and J usage is TRBJ1-6, with 7 bases aligning to TRBD1. The CDR3 has 13 amino acids. V was pared by 5 bases and J by 11 bases, with 6 bases of the junction left unmatched. The germline V gene has CDR1 LGHDT and CDR2 YNNKEL (reference sequence). The chain's CDR3 is CASSKGGATPLHF. In DNA, the CDR3 is TGTGCCAGCAGCAAAGGGGGCGCGACACCCCTCCACTTT. Full variable domain (outside the CDR3, taken from reference TRBV3-1 and TRBJ1-6): DTAVSQTPKYLVTQMGNDKSIKCEQNLGHDTMYWYKQDSKKFLKIMFSYNNKELIINETVPNRFSPKSPDKAHLNLHINSLELGDSAVYFCASSKGGATPLHFGNGTRLTVT.

This clonotype has a handful of counts. The chain carries TRBV27 and TRBJ2-3, with no clear D. Germline CDR1 and CDR2: MNHEY and SMNVEV (reference sequence). The CDR3 has 13 residues. The V and J ends lost 6 bases and 4 bases respectively, with 11 bases between them. CDR3 coding DNA: TGTGCCAGCAGACGGCAGTTAGCAGATACGCAGTATTTT. Its protein is CASRRQLADTQYF.

The chain has TRBV5-1 and TRBJ1-6, with D possibly being TRBD1 (5 bases). The V gene lost 1 base and the J gene lost 8 bases, with 10 bases spanning the gap. Germline V lookup: CDR1 SGHRS, CDR2 YFSETQ. The CDR3 consists of 14 residues. The CDR3 spells CASSLSWGDSPLHF. For the CDR3, the DNA is TGCGCCAGCAGCTTGTCGTGGGGGGATTCACCCCTCCACTTT.

The chain uses TRBV5-5 and TRBJ1-1; D uncertain. The CDR3 contains 12 residues. The V gene lost 4 bases and the J gene lost 3 bases, with 7 bases spanning the gap. Germline V gene data show CDR1 as SGHKS and CDR2 as YYEKEE (reference sequence). In nucleotides, the CDR3 is TGTGCCAGCAGCGAGGACTACACTGAAGCTTTCTTT. This gives the protein CASSEDYTEAFF.

This clonotype was recorded many times. The chain combines TRBV12-3 or TRBV12-4 with TRBJ2-1; 14 bases align to TRBD2. J gave up 7 bases and V 7 bases, and 6 bases lay outside the gene matches. This CDR3 region has 15 residues. This chain's CDR3 is CASTLGLAGANEQFF. In DNA form, the CDR3 reads TGTGCCAGCACACTGGGACTAGCGGGAGCTAATGAGCAGTTCTTC.

Only a few counts were recorded for this clonotype. The rearrangement uses TRBV4-2 and TRBJ2-2, with 7 nucleotides matching TRBD1. This CDR3 has 15 residues. Germline-derived CDR1 and CDR2 are LGHNA and YNFKEQ. V was pared by 4 bases and J by 3 bases, with 5 bases of the junction left unmatched. The CDR3 sequence is CASSPWDSYTGELFF. CDR3 DNA sequence: TGTGCCAGCAGCCCCTGGGACAGCTACACCGGGGAGCTGTTTTTT.

This clonotype was seen more than once but under ten times. The chain uses TRBV19 and TRBJ1-1, with D possibly being TRBD1 (6 bases). The CDR3 consists of 18 residues. The V end was cut by 1 base, the J end by 1 base, with 19 bases between. In germline, CDR1 is LNHDA, CDR2 SQIVND (reference sequence). The CDR3 sequence: CASSIGPPGHPRNTEAFF. In nucleotides, the CDR3 is TGTGCCAGTAGTATAGGGCCTCCGGGACACCCAAGGAACACTGAAGCTTTCTTT.

This rearrangement joins TRBV28 to TRBJ1-2; TRBD1 matches 10 bases. The trim removed 2 bases at V and 1 base at J, leaving 4 bases unmatched. The CDR3 is made up of 16 amino acids. Germline-derived CDR1 and CDR2 are MDHEN and SYDVKM. Written as DNA, the CDR3 is TGTGCCAGCAGTTTACCGTGGACAGGGGGTAACTATGGCTACACCTTC. Amino acids: CASSLPWTGGNYGYTF.

This clonotype has ten or more counts. The DNA for the CDR3 is TGCGCCAGCAGCGAGGGACTAGCGAGTATCACAGATACGCAGTATTTT. Its protein is CASSEGLASITDTQYF. The rearrangement links TRBV5-1 to TRBJ2-3, with 10 bases fitting TRBD2. There are 16 residues in the CDR3. Germline-derived CDR1 and CDR2 are SGHRS and YFSETQ. V was pared by 4 bases and J by 2 bases, with 7 bases of the junction left unmatched.

This clonotype was observed a few times. CDR3 loop: CASSETGVGEQYF. The CDR3, as DNA: TGTGCCAGCAGTGAAACGGGGGTCGGCGAGCAGTACTTC. The chain is built from TRBV6-1 and TRBJ2-7; a weak D match, TRBD2 (6 bases). V lost 2 bases to trimming and J lost 6 bases, with 11 bases between them. The length of the CDR3 is 13 residues. Germline V gene data show CDR1 as MNHNS and CDR2 as SASEGT.

The gene calls are TRBV6-5 and TRBJ1-1; D ambiguous. V gave up 7 bases and J gave up 2 bases, with 5 bases separating them. The germline V gene has CDR1 MNHEY and CDR2 SVGAGI. CDR3 length equals 11 residues. The CDR3 coding sequence is TGTGCCAGCATCTTAAACACTGAAGCTTTCTTT. It is translated as CASILNTEAFF.